Listed here are 7 T cell receptor beta chains from one sample, sequenced in a study of cytomegalovirus exposure and HLA in healthy donors. Vbeta (60) and Jbeta (13) primers were used in the PCR. TCRdb keeps only in-frame clones here, not all; method: immunoSEQ multiplex PCR. Of around 200,000 clones listed, around 85% were seen once; the top ten hold about 0.2%. The material sequenced was PBMCs. These TCRs come from a girl aged 2-9 years in good health and CMV-seronegative.

This clone has more than one count but fewer than ten. The V call is TRBV5-1, the J call TRBJ1-6; 7 bases are shared with TRBD1. J was trimmed by 7 bases and V by 1 base; bases with no gene match: 8. The CDR3 spans 16 residues. The V gene's germline CDR1 is SGHRS and CDR2 YFSETQ. The CDR3 protein is CASSLSGQSPNSPLHF. As DNA, the CDR3 is TGCGCCAGCAGCTTGTCGGGACAGTCTCCCAATTCACCCCTCCACTTT.

The CDR3: CSAQEGLAGGQETQYF. DNA for the CDR3: TGCAGCGCGCAAGAAGGGCTGGCGGGAGGGCAAGAGACCCAGTACTTC. The chain employs TRBV29-1 and TRBJ2-5, with 9 bases aligning to TRBD2. From germline, CDR1 is SQVTM and CDR2 ANQGSEA. The V segment lost 7 bases and the J segment 2 bases; nucleotides outside the gene matches: 14. CDR3 length: 16 amino acids.

This clone was counted only a few times. The V gene is TRBV7-9, the J gene TRBJ2-3; TRBD2 might be the D (6 bases). There are 15 residues in the CDR3. V dropped 1 base and J dropped 5 bases, with 13 bases sitting between them. Germline CDR1 SEHNR, CDR2 FQNEAQ (reference sequence). The CDR3 region has the DNA TGTGCCAGCAGCTTAGGGGTAGCGGTGCAAGATACGCAGTATTTT. It is translated as CASSLGVAVQDTQYF.

The chain employs TRBV7-9 and TRBJ1-4; possibly TRBD1 for D (5 bases). Germline assignment: CDR1 SEHNR and CDR2 FQNEAQ (reference sequence). V gave up 7 bases and J gave up 7 bases, with 16 bases separating them. This CDR3 comprises 14 residues. The CDR3 nucleotides read TGTGCCAGCAAATCTACAGACAGCCTTGAAAAACTGTTTTTT. Translating gives CASKSTDSLEKLFF.

This clone was seen more than once but under ten times. The chain links TRBV5-4 to TRBJ1-2, with D uncertain. The CDR3 has 12 amino acids. Germline assignment: CDR1 SGHNT and CDR2 YYREEE (reference sequence). V was clipped by 9 bases and J by 1 base, with 10 bases between them. The CDR3 DNA reads TGTGCCACGTCAGACAATAACTATGGCTACACCTTC. Translated, it gives CATSDNNYGYTF.

V gene TRBV25-1 combines with J gene TRBJ2-1; no definite D call. V was shortened by 1 base and J by 0 bases, with 10 bases between the two germline ends. There are 16 residues in the CDR3. Germline V gene sequence: CDR1 MGHDK, CDR2 SYGVNS. CDR3 bases: TGTGCCAGCAGTGAATTAACCCCCAGCTCCTACAATGAGCAGTTCTTC. Translating gives CASSELTPSSYNEQFF.

The chain is built from TRBV9 and TRBJ2-7; D might be TRBD2 (6 bases). Trimming shortened V by 4 bases and J by 1 base, and 12 bases separated the two germline ends. This CDR3 has 14 residues. Per the germline V gene, CDR1 is SGDLS and CDR2 is YYNGEE. CDR3 residues: CASSPRRESYEQYF. DNA for the CDR3: TGTGCCAGCAGCCCCCGACGGGAGTCCTACGAGCAGTACTTC.